This is a list of T cell receptor beta chains from one sample in a study of blood T cell repertoires in COVID-19. Data came from immunoSEQ multiplex PCR; TCRdb stores just in-frame clones and leaves some out. The sample consists of about 240,000 clones, 87% of them appearing once. Input material: PBMCs or T cells enriched from blood (not recorded which). The receptor set was obtained from a young woman with acute COVID-19. Both conserved end residues are part of each CDR3. Each record gives: V gene, J gene, clone size, D gene, CDR3 DNA, CDR3 protein. D genes are given only for firm matches. The listing skips clone size in some rows; elsewhere it reads once, few, many or a size class.

>TRBV4-1|TRBJ2-2|-|TRBD2
TGCGCCAGCAGCCAAAGGACTAGCGTCGGGGAGCTGTTTTTT
CASSQRTSVGELFF
>TRBV25-1|TRBJ1-2|-|-
TGTGCCAGCAGTTCGACCGGACAACCCCACACCTTC
CASSSTGQPHTF
>TRBV19|TRBJ1-5|-|TRBD1
TGTGCCAGTAGTACTCAGACAGGGAGCAATCAGCCCCAGCATTTT
CASSTQTGSNQPQHF
>TRBV30|TRBJ1-5|-|-
TGTGCCCAGGCAGTTGGCGCGGGTCAGCCCCAGCATTTT
CAQAVGAGQPQHF
>TRBV6-5|TRBJ1-1|-|-
TGTGCCAGCAGTCCCCCAAGCGATTGGGTTCAAGCTTTCTTT
CASSPPSDWVQAFF
>TRBV7-2|TRBJ1-2|-|-
TGTGCCAGCAGCCCCCCTGAGGAGGGCTACACCTTC
CASSPPEEGYTF
>TRBV11-2|TRBJ1-1|-|-
TGTGCCAGCACCCTACGGAGGGCGACAAGACCCTTTATGACTGAAGCTTTCTTT
CASTLRRATRPFMTEAFF
>TRBV29-1|TRBJ1-3|-|TRBD1
TGCAGCGTTGAAGTTAACAGGGGCCCTGGAAACACCATATATTTT
CSVEVNRGPGNTIYF
>TRBV27|TRBJ1-5|-|-
TGTGCCAGCAGTACCCTTCCCACCGGGAGCAATCAGCCCCAGCATTTT
CASSTLPTGSNQPQHF
>TRBV6-5|TRBJ1-2|-|-
TGTGCCAGCAGCACATTTCAGGGGCCCAGGGGCTACACCTTC
CASSTFQGPRGYTF
>TRBV7-2|TRBJ1-4|-|-
TGTGCCAGCAGCTTAGAGCCAAGCTATGAAAAACTGTTTTTT
CASSLEPSYEKLFF
>TRBV20-1|TRBJ1-1|once|-
TGCAGTGCTCGTGAAGCGAACACTGAAGCTTTCTTT
CSAREANTEAFF
>TRBV5-1|TRBJ1-2|-|-
TGCGCCAGCAGCTTGGACGGAAGCGACTATGGCTACACCTTC
CASSLDGSDYGYTF
>TRBV30|TRBJ1-2|once|TRBD1
TGTGCCTGGGGGACAGGGAATGGCTACACCTTC
CAWGTGNGYTF
>TRBV6-5|TRBJ1-4|-|-
TGTGCCAGCAGTCAGTTTGGGGCCGATGAAAAACTGTTTTTT
CASSQFGADEKLFF
>TRBV19|TRBJ1-2|-|TRBD1
TGTGCCAGTAGCGGACAGGGGGCTGGCTACACCTTC
CASSGQGAGYTF
>TRBV20-1|TRBJ2-7|-|TRBD2
TGCAGTGCTAGTGTGACTAGCGGGGGATTCTACGAGCAGTACTTC
CSASVTSGGFYEQYF
>TRBV7-2|TRBJ2-1|-|-
TGTGCCAGCAGCTTTAGTCAGGCCAACAATGAGCAGTTCTTC
CASSFSQANNEQFF
>TRBV4-2|TRBJ1-1|once|TRBD1
TGTGCCAGCAGCCAAGATCTTGACAGGGCCGCTGAAGCTTTCTTT
CASSQDLDRAAEAFF
>TRBV7-2|TRBJ2-7|-|TRBD1
TGTGCCAGCAGCCAATCCTCCCCCGGGACAGGGTACGAGCAGTACTTC
CASSQSSPGTGYEQYF
>TRBV11-2|TRBJ1-5|-|TRBD1
TGTGCCAGCAGCTCCCAGGGGGGACAGCCCCAGCATTTT
CASSSQGGQPQHF
>TRBV19|TRBJ1-2|few|TRBD1
TGTGCCAGTAGTTGGGGACAGGACTATGGCTACACCTTC
CASSWGQDYGYTF
>TRBV19|TRBJ2-1|once|-
TGTGCCAGTAGTATCGGGTCCTACAATGAGCAGTTCTTC
CASSIGSYNEQFF
>TRBV7-2|TRBJ1-4|-|-
TGTGCCAGCAGCTCCCCCGGGTTCCCTGAAAAACTGTTTTTT
CASSSPGFPEKLFF
>TRBV6-5|TRBJ2-5|-|TRBD1
TGTGCCAGCAGGTACAGGGGAATGTCCCAAGAGACCCAGTACTTC
CASRYRGMSQETQYF
>TRBV7-8|TRBJ1-5|-|-
TGTGCCAGCAGCTTACAGGGTTATAGCAATCAGCCCCAGCATTTT
CASSLQGYSNQPQHF
>TRBV5-4|TRBJ2-1|-|-
TGTGCCAGCAGCTATCCTGACAAGCCCTACAATGAGCAGTTCTTC
CASSYPDKPYNEQFF
>TRBV4-3|TRBJ1-2|-|TRBD1
TGCGCCAGCAGCCAAGGGCGGACAGGGTTTTCCTTTGGCTATGGCTACACCTTC
CASSQGRTGFSFGYGYTF
>TRBV7-9|TRBJ1-1|-|-
TGTGCCAGCCCCACCCCCGGGGAGGAGAACACTGAAGCTTTCTTT
CASPTPGEENTEAFF
>TRBV6-5|TRBJ1-2|-|-
TGTGCCAGCAGATTGGACCGGGGGGGCTACACCTTC
CASRLDRGGYTF
>TRBV2|TRBJ2-7|once|TRBD2
TGTGCCAGCAGTGAACAGGGCGGGAGCTCCTACGAGCAGTACTTC
CASSEQGGSSYEQYF
>TRBV6-5|TRBJ1-2|-|-
TGTGCCAGCAGGGGGGGAGGGATCTATGGCTACACCTTC
CASRGGGIYGYTF
>TRBV9|TRBJ2-1|once|-
TGTGCCAGCAGCGTGGGCAGCTCCTACAATGAGCAGTTCTTC
CASSVGSSYNEQFF
>TRBV6-5|TRBJ1-4|-|-
TGTGCCAGCAGCAGACTAGGAGGGGTTAATGAAAAACTGTTTTTT
CASSRLGGVNEKLFF
>TRBV6-1|TRBJ2-7|-|TRBD1
TGTGCCAGCAGTGAACGGGACAGGGCTTGGGAGCAGTACTTC
CASSERDRAWEQYF
>TRBV2|TRBJ2-7|-|TRBD1
TGTGCCAGCAGCGTACCCCGGGACAGGGACTTCTACGAGCAGTACTTC
CASSVPRDRDFYEQYF
>TRBV19|TRBJ1-1|-|-
TGTGCCAGTAGTAACTTCCCCTATGAAGCTTTCTTT
CASSNFPYEAFF
>TRBV3-1/TRBV3-2|TRBJ1-3|-|TRBD1
TGTGCCAGCAGCCAACCTGGGACAGGGAGATTCCGTGGAAACACCATATATTTT
CASSQPGTGRFRGNTIYF
>TRBV25-1|TRBJ2-1|once|-
TGTGCCAGCAGTGAACTGGGGCATGAGCAGTTCTTC
CASSELGHEQFF
>TRBV3-1/TRBV3-2|TRBJ2-1|-|TRBD2
TGTGCCAGCAGCCGCTCCGGACTAGCGGGGGCCGGAGGGGAGCAGTTCTTC
CASSRSGLAGAGGEQFF
>TRBV5-1|TRBJ1-4|-|-
TGCGCCAGCAGCTTGGTTGGCAGGGGTGAAAAACTGTTTTTT
CASSLVGRGEKLFF
>TRBV25-1|TRBJ2-2|few|-
TGTGCCAGCAGTGAGGTGGGCGACCACACCGGGGAGCTGTTTTTT
CASSEVGDHTGELFF
>TRBV23-1|TRBJ1-2|-|-
TGCGCCAGCAGTCAACCGGAGCTCTACACCTTC
CASSQPELYTF
>TRBV5-1|TRBJ2-7|-|TRBD1
TGCGCCAGCAGTATTAGGGGGCTGGTCGAGCAGTACTTC
CASSIRGLVEQYF
>TRBV20-1|TRBJ1-5|-|-
TGCAGTGCTAGTGAGTGGGAGGTTCAGCCCCAGCATTTT
CSASEWEVQPQHF
>TRBV4-3|TRBJ1-1|-|TRBD1
TGCGCCAGCAGCCAAGAAGGGACAGGGAAAGCTTTCTTT
CASSQEGTGKAFF
>TRBV28|TRBJ2-2|-|TRBD1
TGTGCCAGCAGTTTTCAGGGGGACACCGGGGAGCTGTTTTTT
CASSFQGDTGELFF
>TRBV7-9|TRBJ2-3|-|-
TGTGCCAGCAGCTTATCAGGGGACACAGATACGCAGTATTTT
CASSLSGDTDTQYF
>TRBV5-1|TRBJ2-1|-|-
TGCGCCAGCAGCTTTGGTAAGGGGAATGAGCAGTTCTTC
CASSFGKGNEQFF
>TRBV9|TRBJ2-7|-|-
TGTGCCAGCAGCGATGAAGCAAGCTCCTACGAGCAGTACTTC
CASSDEASSYEQYF
>TRBV5-5|TRBJ2-3|-|-
TGTGCCAGCAGCCTCTGGACTAATACGCAGTATTTT
CASSLWTNTQYF
>TRBV28|TRBJ1-5|-|TRBD1
TGTGCCAGCAGAACAGGGGGACTTAGCAATCAGCCCCAGCATTTT
CASRTGGLSNQPQHF
>TRBV11-2|TRBJ1-3|-|TRBD1
TGTGCCAGCAGCGCGACAACAGGGGGGGGAAACACCATATATTTT
CASSATTGGGNTIYF
>TRBV7-2|TRBJ1-2|-|-
TGTGCCAGCAGCTTAGGAGGGTCGTCTGCCGGCTATGGCTACACCTTC
CASSLGGSSAGYGYTF